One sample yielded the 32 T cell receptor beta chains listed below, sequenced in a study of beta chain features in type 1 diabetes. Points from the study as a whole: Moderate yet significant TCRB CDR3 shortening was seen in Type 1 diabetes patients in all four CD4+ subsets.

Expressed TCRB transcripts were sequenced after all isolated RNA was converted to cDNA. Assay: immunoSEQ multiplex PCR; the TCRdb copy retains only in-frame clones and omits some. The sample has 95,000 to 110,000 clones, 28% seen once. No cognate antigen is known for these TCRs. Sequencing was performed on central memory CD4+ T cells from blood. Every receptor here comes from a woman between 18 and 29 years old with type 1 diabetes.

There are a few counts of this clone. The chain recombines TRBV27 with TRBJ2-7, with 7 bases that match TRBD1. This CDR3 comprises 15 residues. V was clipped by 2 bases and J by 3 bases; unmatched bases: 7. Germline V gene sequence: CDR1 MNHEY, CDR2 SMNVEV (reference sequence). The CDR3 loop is CASSLEGGNVYEQYF. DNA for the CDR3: TGTGCCAGCAGTTTAGAAGGGGGCAACGTCTACGAGCAGTACTTC.

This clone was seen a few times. In DNA form, the CDR3 reads TGTGCCAGCAGCCCAACAGGGGGCGGGGGAGAGACCCAGTACTTC. Translated: CASSPTGGGGETQYF. The chain carries TRBV7-7 and TRBJ2-5, with TRBD1 matching 9 bases. This CDR3 region has 15 residues. V lost 5 bases, J lost 4 bases, and 8 bases stayed unmatched. Germline lookup yields CDR1 SSHAT and CDR2 FNYEAQ (reference sequence).

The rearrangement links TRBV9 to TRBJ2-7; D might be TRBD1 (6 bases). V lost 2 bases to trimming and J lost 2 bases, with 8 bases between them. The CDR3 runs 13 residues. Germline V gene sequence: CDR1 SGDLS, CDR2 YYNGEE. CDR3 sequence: CASSVAGAYEQYF. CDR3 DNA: TGTGCCAGCAGCGTCGCAGGGGCCTACGAGCAGTACTTC. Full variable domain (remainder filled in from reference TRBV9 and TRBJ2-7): DSGVTQTPKHLITATGQRVTLRCSPRSGDLSVYWYQQSLDQGLQFLIQYYNGEERAKGNILERFSAQQFPDLHSELNLSSLELGDSALYFCASSVAGAYEQYFGPGTRLTVT.

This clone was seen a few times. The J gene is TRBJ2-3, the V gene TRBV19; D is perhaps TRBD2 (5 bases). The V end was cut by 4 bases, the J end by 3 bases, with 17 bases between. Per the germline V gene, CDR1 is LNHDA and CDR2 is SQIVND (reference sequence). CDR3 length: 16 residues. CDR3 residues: CASSTYEERLTDTQYF. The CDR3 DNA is TGTGCCAGTAGTACCTATGAGGAGCGGTTAACAGATACGCAGTATTTT.

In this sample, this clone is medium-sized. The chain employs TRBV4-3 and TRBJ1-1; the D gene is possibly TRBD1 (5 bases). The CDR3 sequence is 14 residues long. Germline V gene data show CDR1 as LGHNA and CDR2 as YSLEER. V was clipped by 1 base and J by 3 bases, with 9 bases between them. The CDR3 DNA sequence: TGCGCCAGCAGCCAAGGGGGCAGTGACACTGAAGCTTTCTTT. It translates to CASSQGGSDTEAFF.

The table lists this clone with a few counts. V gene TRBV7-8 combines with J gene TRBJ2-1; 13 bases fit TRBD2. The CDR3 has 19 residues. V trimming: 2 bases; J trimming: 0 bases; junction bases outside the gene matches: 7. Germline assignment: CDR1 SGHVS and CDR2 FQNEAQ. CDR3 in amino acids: CASSLWRLAGGRSYNEQFF. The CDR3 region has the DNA TGTGCCAGCAGCTTATGGCGACTAGCGGGAGGACGCTCCTACAATGAGCAGTTCTTC.

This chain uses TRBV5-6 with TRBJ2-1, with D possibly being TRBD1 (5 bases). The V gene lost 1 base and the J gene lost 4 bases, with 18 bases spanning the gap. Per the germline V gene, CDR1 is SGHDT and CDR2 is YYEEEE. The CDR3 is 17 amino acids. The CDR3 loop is CASSLFRARSGYNEQFF. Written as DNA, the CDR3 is TGTGCCAGCAGCTTGTTCAGGGCGAGATCAGGATACAATGAGCAGTTCTTC.

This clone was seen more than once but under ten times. The CDR3 reads CASSYGRRAETQYF. The CDR3 coding sequence is TGTGCCAGCAGCTATGGTAGGAGAGCAGAGACCCAGTACTTC. This chain connects TRBV27 to TRBJ2-5; D is undetermined. The germline CDR1 and CDR2 sequences are MNHEY and SMNVEV (reference sequence). V lost 6 bases, J lost 4 bases, and 15 bases lay in between. This CDR3 contains 14 residues.

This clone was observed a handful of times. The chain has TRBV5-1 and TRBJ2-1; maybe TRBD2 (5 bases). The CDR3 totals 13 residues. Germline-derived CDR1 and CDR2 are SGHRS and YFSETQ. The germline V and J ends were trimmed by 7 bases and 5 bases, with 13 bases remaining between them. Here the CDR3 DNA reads TGCGCCAGCGGTCGGGATCCCGACAATGAGCAGTTCTTC. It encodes CASGRDPDNEQFF.

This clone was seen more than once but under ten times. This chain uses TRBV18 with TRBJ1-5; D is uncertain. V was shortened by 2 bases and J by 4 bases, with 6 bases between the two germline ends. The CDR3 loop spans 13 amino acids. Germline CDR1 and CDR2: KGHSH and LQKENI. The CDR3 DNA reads TGTGCCAGCTCACCAGGGAGGAATCAGCCCCAGCATTTT. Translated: CASSPGRNQPQHF.

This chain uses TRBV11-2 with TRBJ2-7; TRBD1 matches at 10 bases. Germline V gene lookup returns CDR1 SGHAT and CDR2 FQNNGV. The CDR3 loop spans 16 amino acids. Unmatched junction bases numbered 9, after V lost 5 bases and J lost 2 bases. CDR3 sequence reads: CASSRSTGQGTYEQYF. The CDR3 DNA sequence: TGTGCCAGCAGCCGCAGCACGGGACAGGGGACCTACGAGCAGTACTTC. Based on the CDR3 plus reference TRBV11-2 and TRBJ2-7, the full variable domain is EAGVAQSPRYKIIEKRQSVAFWCNPISGHATLYWYQQILGQGPKLLIQFQNNGVVDDSQLPKDRFSAERLKGVDSTLKIQPAKLEDSAVYLCASSRSTGQGTYEQYFGPGTRLTVT.

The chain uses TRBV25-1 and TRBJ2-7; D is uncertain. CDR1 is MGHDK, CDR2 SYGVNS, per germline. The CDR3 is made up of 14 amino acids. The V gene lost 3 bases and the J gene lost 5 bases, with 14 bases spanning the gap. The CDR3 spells CASSEAGPRDEQYF. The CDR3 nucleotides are TGTGCCAGCAGTGAGGCTGGCCCTCGGGACGAGCAGTACTTC.

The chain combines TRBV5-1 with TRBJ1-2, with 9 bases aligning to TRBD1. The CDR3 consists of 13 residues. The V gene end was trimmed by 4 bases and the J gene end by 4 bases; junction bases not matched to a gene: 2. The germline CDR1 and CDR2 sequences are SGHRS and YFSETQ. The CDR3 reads CASSVQGAYGYTF. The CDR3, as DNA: TGCGCCAGCAGCGTACAGGGGGCCTATGGCTACACCTTC.

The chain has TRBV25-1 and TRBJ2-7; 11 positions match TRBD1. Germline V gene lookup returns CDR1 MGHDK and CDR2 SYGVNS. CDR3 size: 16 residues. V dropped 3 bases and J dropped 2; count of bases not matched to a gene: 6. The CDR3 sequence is CASSDGLGQGAYEQYF. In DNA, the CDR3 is TGTGCCAGCAGTGACGGGCTGGGACAGGGGGCCTACGAGCAGTACTTC.

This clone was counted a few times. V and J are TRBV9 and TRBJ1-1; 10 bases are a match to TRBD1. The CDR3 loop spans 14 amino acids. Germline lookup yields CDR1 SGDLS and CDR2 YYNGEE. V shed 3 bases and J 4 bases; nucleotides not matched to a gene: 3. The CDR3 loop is CASSGDRGTTEAFF. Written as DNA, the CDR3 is TGTGCCAGCAGCGGGGACAGGGGAACCACTGAAGCTTTCTTT.

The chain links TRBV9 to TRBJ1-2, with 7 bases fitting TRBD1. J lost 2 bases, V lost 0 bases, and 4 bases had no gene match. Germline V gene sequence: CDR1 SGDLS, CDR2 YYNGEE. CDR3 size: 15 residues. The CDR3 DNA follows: TGTGCCAGCAGCGTAGACGGCAGGGGGAACTATGGCTACACCTTC. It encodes CASSVDGRGNYGYTF.

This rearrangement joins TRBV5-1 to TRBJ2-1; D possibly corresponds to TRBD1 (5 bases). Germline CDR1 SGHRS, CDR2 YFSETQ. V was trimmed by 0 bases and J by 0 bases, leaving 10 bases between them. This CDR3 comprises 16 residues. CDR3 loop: CASSLGGESSYNEQFF. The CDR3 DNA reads TGCGCCAGCAGCTTGGGGGGCGAGAGCTCCTACAATGAGCAGTTCTTC.

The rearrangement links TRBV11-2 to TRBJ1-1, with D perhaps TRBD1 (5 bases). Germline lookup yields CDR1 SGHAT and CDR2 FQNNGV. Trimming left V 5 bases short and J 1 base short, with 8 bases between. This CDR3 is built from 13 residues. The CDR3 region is CASSRQPNTEAFF. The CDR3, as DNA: TGTGCCAGCAGCCGACAGCCGAACACTGAAGCTTTCTTT.

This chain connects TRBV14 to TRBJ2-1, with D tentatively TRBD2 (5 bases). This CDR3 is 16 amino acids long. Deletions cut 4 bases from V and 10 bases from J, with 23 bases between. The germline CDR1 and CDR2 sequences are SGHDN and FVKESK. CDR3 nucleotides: TGTGCCAGCAGCCGACTGGGGAGCGGCCCCTCTAGAGAGCAGTTCTTC. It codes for CASSRLGSGPSREQFF.

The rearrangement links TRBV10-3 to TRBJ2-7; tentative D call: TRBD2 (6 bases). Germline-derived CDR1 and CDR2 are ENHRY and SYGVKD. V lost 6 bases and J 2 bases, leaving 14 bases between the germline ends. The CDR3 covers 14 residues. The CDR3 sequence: CAIRRDSLTYEQYV. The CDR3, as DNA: TGTGCCATCAGGCGGGATTCGCTAACCTACGAGCAGTACGTC.

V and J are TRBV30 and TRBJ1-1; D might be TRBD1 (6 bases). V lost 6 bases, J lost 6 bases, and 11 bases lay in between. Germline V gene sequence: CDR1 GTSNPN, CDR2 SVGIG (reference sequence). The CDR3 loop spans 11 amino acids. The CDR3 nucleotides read TGTGCCTGCGGGGAGGGGGCTGAAGCTTTCTTT. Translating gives CACGEGAEAFF.

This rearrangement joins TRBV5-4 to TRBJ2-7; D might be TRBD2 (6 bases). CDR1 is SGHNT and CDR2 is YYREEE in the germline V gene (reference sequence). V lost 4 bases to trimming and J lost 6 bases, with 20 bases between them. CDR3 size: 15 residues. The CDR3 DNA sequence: TGTGCCAGCAGCCGCTGGGGACGCGCGGGGCTCGAGCAGTACTTC. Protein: CASSRWGRAGLEQYF.

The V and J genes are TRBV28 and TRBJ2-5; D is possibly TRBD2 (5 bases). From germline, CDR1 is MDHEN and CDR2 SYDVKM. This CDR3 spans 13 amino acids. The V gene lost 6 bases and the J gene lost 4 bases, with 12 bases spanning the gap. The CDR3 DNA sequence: TGTGCCAGCAGCCCCGTGGGGAGAGAGACCCAGTACTTC. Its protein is CASSPVGRETQYF.

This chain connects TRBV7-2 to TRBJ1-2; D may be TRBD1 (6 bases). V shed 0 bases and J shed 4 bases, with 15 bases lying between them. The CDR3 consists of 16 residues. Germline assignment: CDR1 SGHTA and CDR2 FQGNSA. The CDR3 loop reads CASSLALAGAGYGYTF. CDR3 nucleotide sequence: TGTGCCAGCAGCTTAGCTCTGGCAGGGGCGGGCTATGGCTACACCTTC.

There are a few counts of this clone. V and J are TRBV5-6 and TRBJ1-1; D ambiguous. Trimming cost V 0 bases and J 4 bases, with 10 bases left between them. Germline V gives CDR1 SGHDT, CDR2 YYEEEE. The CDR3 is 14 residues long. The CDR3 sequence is CASSLARRATEAFF. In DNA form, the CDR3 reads TGTGCCAGCAGCTTGGCGCGGAGGGCCACTGAAGCTTTCTTT.

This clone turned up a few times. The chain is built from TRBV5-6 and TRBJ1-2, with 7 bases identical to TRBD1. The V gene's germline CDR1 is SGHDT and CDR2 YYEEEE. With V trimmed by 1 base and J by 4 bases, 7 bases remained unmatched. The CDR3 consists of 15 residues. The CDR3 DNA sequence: TGTGCCAGCAGCTTGACGCCAGGGGGTCGCTATGGCTACACCTTC. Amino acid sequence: CASSLTPGGRYGYTF.

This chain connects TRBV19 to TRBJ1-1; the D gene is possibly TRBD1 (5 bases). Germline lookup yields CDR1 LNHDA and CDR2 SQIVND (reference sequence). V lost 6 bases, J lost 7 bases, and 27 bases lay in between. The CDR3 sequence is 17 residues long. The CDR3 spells CASSPHGDRPIMGEAFF. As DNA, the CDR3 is TGTGCCAGTAGCCCCCATGGAGACAGACCCATAATGGGTGAAGCTTTCTTT. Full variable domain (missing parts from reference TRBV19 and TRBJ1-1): DGGITQSPKYLFRKEGQNVTLSCEQNLNHDAMYWYRQDPGQGLRLIYYSQIVNDFQKGDIAEGYSVSREKKESFPLTVTSAQKNPTAFYLCASSPHGDRPIMGEAFFGQGTRLTVV.

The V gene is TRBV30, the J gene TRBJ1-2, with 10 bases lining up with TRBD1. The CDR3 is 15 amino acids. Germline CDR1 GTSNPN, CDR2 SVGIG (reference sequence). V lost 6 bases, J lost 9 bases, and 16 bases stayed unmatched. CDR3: CACPSGTGVLSRYTF. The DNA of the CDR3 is TGTGCCTGCCCATCCGGGACAGGGGTTCTTTCTCGCTACACCTTC.

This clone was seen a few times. The CDR3 DNA reads as TGTGCCATCAGGGGACAAGATCCTAGCAATCAGCCCCAGCATTTT. This encodes CAIRGQDPSNQPQHF. The rearrangement links TRBV10-3 to TRBJ1-5; TRBD1 is a possible D gene (6 bases). CDR1 ENHRY and CDR2 SYGVKD come from the germline V gene. CDR3 size: 15 residues. The germline V and J ends were trimmed by 6 bases and 0 bases, with 12 bases remaining between them.

CDR3: CASSAGASRDRSYEQYF. The CDR3 DNA reads TGTGCCAGCAGTGCCGGAGCCAGCCGGGATCGCTCCTACGAGCAGTACTTC. V gene TRBV6-1 combines with J gene TRBJ2-7; tentative D call: TRBD2 (5 bases). Germline CDR1 is MNHNS and CDR2 is SASEGT. This CDR3 has 17 amino acids. V lost 4 bases to trimming and J lost 0 bases, with 19 bases between them.

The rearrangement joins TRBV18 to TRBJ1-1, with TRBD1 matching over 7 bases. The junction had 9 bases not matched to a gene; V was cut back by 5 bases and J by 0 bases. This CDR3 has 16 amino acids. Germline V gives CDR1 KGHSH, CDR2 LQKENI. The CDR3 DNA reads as TGTGCCAGCTCATCGACCCCGGGACAGATGAACACTGAAGCTTTCTTT. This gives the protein CASSSTPGQMNTEAFF.

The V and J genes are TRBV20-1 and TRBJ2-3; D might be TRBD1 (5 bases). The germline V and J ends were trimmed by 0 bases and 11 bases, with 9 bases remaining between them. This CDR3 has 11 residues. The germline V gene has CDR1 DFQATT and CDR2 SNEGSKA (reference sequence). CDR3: CSARDHRGQYF. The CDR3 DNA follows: TGCAGTGCTAGAGATCATAGGGGGCAGTATTTT.